This is a list of T cell receptor beta chains from one sample in a study of regulatory T cells. Data came from immunoSEQ multiplex PCR; TCRdb stores just in-frame clones and leaves some out. The sample shows more than 15,000 clones, more than 65% of them seen only once. Source material: conventional CD4+ T cells sorted from blood. The source of these receptors is a person in their thirties with CD3G deficiency. Each CDR3 is given with its conserved first and last residue. D genes are given only for firm matches. Size tells how often a clone was seen (once, few, many) or the class of an expanded clone, and some rows leave it out.

d_call: TRBD1; clone_size: .; v_call: TRBV28; j_call: TRBJ1-2; cdr3_nt: TGTGCCAGCAGTTCACAGGGGGCAGACTATGGCTACACCTTC; cdr3_aa: CASSSQGADYGYTF
d_call: .; clone_size: .; v_call: TRBV28; j_call: TRBJ2-5; cdr3_nt: TGTGCCAGCAGTTTAGGGGAGACCCAGTACTTC; cdr3_aa: CASSLGETQYF
d_call: .; clone_size: .; v_call: TRBV6-1; j_call: TRBJ1-2; cdr3_nt: TGTGCCAGCAGCCAACACCACCAGGTGTATGGCTACACCTTC; cdr3_aa: CASSQHHQVYGYTF
d_call: TRBD1; clone_size: .; v_call: TRBV18; j_call: TRBJ1-1; cdr3_nt: TGTGCCAGCTCACTTCACAGGGGGCTAGACACTGAAGCTTTCTTT; cdr3_aa: CASSLHRGLDTEAFF
d_call: .; clone_size: few; v_call: TRBV20-1; j_call: TRBJ1-1; cdr3_nt: TGCAGTGCTAACACCTACACTGAAGCTTTCTTT; cdr3_aa: CSANTYTEAFF
d_call: .; clone_size: .; v_call: TRBV10-3; j_call: TRBJ2-7; cdr3_nt: TGTGCCATCAGTGATTCGGGGACGCAGTACGAGCAGTACTTC; cdr3_aa: CAISDSGTQYEQYF
d_call: TRBD1; clone_size: .; v_call: TRBV28; j_call: TRBJ2-7; cdr3_nt: TGTGCCAGCAGCCCCCTATCGAAATATAGACAGGGGGTATCGTCCTACGAGCAGTACTTC; cdr3_aa: CASSPLSKYRQGVSSYEQYF
d_call: .; clone_size: .; v_call: TRBV4-2; j_call: TRBJ2-7; cdr3_nt: TGTGCCAGCAGCCGGGCCTGGACTACAGCCTACGAGCAGTACTTC; cdr3_aa: CASSRAWTTAYEQYF
d_call: .; clone_size: .; v_call: TRBV6-1; j_call: TRBJ1-5; cdr3_nt: TGTGCCAGCAGCGGGGGGGCGGTCAATCAGCCCCAGCATTTT; cdr3_aa: CASSGGAVNQPQHF
d_call: .; clone_size: .; v_call: TRBV19; j_call: TRBJ1-5; cdr3_nt: TGTGCCACTCTCCAGGGGACTCCCAATCCGCCCCAGCATTTT; cdr3_aa: CATLQGTPNPPQHF
d_call: .; clone_size: .; v_call: TRBV10-3; j_call: TRBJ1-2; cdr3_nt: TGTGCCATTGCCGACAGAGTCCACTATGGCTACACCTTC; cdr3_aa: CAIADRVHYGYTF
d_call: TRBD1; clone_size: .; v_call: TRBV5-1; j_call: TRBJ1-3; cdr3_nt: TGCGCCAGCAGCCCGACAGGGAACCCTGGAAACACCATATATTTT; cdr3_aa: CASSPTGNPGNTIYF
d_call: TRBD1; clone_size: .; v_call: TRBV28; j_call: TRBJ2-3; cdr3_nt: TGTGCCAGCAGTTCCCCGGGACAGGGGGCAAGGGATACGCAGTATTTT; cdr3_aa: CASSSPGQGARDTQYF
d_call: .; clone_size: .; v_call: TRBV28; j_call: TRBJ1-5; cdr3_nt: TGTGCCAGCAGTCCGCTGGGCCATAGCAATCAGCCCCAGCATTTT; cdr3_aa: CASSPLGHSNQPQHF
d_call: .; clone_size: .; v_call: TRBV6-1; j_call: TRBJ1-1; cdr3_nt: TGTGCCAGCAGCACCGGCGGGGTCCCAAACACTGAAGCTTTCTTT; cdr3_aa: CASSTGGVPNTEAFF
d_call: .; clone_size: .; v_call: TRBV6-6; j_call: TRBJ1-1; cdr3_nt: TGTGCCAGCAGTTACCGGGGGGGAGCTGAAGCTTTCTTT; cdr3_aa: CASSYRGGAEAFF
d_call: .; clone_size: .; v_call: TRBV19; j_call: TRBJ1-2; cdr3_nt: TGTGCCAGTAGTACTTCTCGGCCGGACCTATATGGCTACACCTTC; cdr3_aa: CASSTSRPDLYGYTF
d_call: TRBD2; clone_size: .; v_call: TRBV9; j_call: TRBJ2-1; cdr3_nt: TGTGCCAGCAGCGTCGGACTAGCGGGAAGAGAGCAGTTCTTC; cdr3_aa: CASSVGLAGREQFF
d_call: TRBD2; clone_size: .; v_call: TRBV18; j_call: TRBJ2-1; cdr3_nt: TGTGCCAGCTCACTTACTAGCGGGAGTGGTCCCTACAATGAGCAGTTCTTC; cdr3_aa: CASSLTSGSGPYNEQFF
d_call: .; clone_size: .; v_call: TRBV28; j_call: TRBJ2-7; cdr3_nt: TGTGCCAGCAGCCTACCCACAAGGGGCTCCTACGAGCAGTACTTC; cdr3_aa: CASSLPTRGSYEQYF
d_call: TRBD1; clone_size: few; v_call: TRBV28; j_call: TRBJ1-4; cdr3_nt: TGTGCCAGCAGCATGACAGGGGGCATATATGAAAAACTGTTTTTT; cdr3_aa: CASSMTGGIYEKLFF
d_call: .; clone_size: .; v_call: TRBV28; j_call: TRBJ1-1; cdr3_nt: TGTGCCAGCAGTCTGCGAACCACACTCGGTACCCCAGCTTTCTTT; cdr3_aa: CASSLRTTLGTPAFF
d_call: TRBD2; clone_size: .; v_call: TRBV7-8; j_call: TRBJ2-3; cdr3_nt: TGTGCCAGCAGCTCTGGACTAGCGGGGTGGAGGAGGACAGATACGCAGTATTTT; cdr3_aa: CASSSGLAGWRRTDTQYF
d_call: TRBD1; clone_size: .; v_call: TRBV28; j_call: TRBJ1-1; cdr3_nt: TGTGCCAGCAGTTTGGGACCCGGGACAGACCGCACTGAAGCTTTCTTT; cdr3_aa: CASSLGPGTDRTEAFF
d_call: .; clone_size: once; v_call: TRBV6-6; j_call: TRBJ2-7; cdr3_nt: TGTGCCAGCAGTTCCCTCCCTGGGGGCGAGCAGTACTTC; cdr3_aa: CASSSLPGGEQYF
d_call: .; clone_size: .; v_call: TRBV18; j_call: TRBJ1-2; cdr3_nt: TGTGCCAGCTCACCACGGATGCTCAATGGCTACACCTTC; cdr3_aa: CASSPRMLNGYTF
d_call: .; clone_size: .; v_call: TRBV28; j_call: TRBJ2-5; cdr3_nt: TGTGCCAGCAGGGGAACGGAGACCCAGTACTTC; cdr3_aa: CASRGTETQYF
d_call: TRBD1; clone_size: .; v_call: TRBV4-1; j_call: TRBJ1-1; cdr3_nt: TGCGCCAGCAGCCATCGACAGGGAGGTTTGAACACTGAAGCTTTCTTT; cdr3_aa: CASSHRQGGLNTEAFF
d_call: .; clone_size: .; v_call: TRBV28; j_call: TRBJ2-7; cdr3_nt: TGTGCCAGCAGCCGGGGAAGCTCCTACGAGCAGTACTTC; cdr3_aa: CASSRGSSYEQYF
d_call: .; clone_size: .; v_call: TRBV7-9; j_call: TRBJ1-1; cdr3_nt: TGTGCCAGCAGCCATCAAGGAGGGGGAGGAGGAGCTTTCTTT; cdr3_aa: CASSHQGGGGGAFF
d_call: .; clone_size: few; v_call: TRBV6-5; j_call: TRBJ2-7; cdr3_nt: TGTGCCAGCAGCCATGGGGTGGGCGAGCAGTACTTC; cdr3_aa: CASSHGVGEQYF
d_call: .; clone_size: .; v_call: TRBV18; j_call: TRBJ1-2; cdr3_nt: TGTGCCAGCTCACCAGGGCGAAGAAGTCTATTCTATGGCTACACCTTC; cdr3_aa: CASSPGRRSLFYGYTF
d_call: .; clone_size: .; v_call: TRBV19; j_call: TRBJ2-2; cdr3_nt: TGTGCCAGCAGAGGCAGGGGAGAAACCGGGGAGCTGTTTTTT; cdr3_aa: CASRGRGETGELFF
d_call: TRBD1; clone_size: .; v_call: TRBV28; j_call: TRBJ1-1; cdr3_nt: TGTGCCACCCATGACAGGGGGCTTGGGCGAGGCACTGAAGCTTTCTTT; cdr3_aa: CATHDRGLGRGTEAFF
d_call: TRBD1; clone_size: .; v_call: TRBV5-1; j_call: TRBJ2-5; cdr3_nt: TGCGCCAGCAGCCCGACAGGGCCCCCCCAAGAGACCCAGTACTTC; cdr3_aa: CASSPTGPPQETQYF
d_call: .; clone_size: .; v_call: TRBV28; j_call: TRBJ1-2; cdr3_nt: TGTGCCAGCAGTCCCAGGTTGGACTATGGCTACACCTTC; cdr3_aa: CASSPRLDYGYTF
d_call: .; clone_size: .; v_call: TRBV6-6; j_call: TRBJ1-1; cdr3_nt: TGTGCCAGCCAAAGGTCCAGGGGAGGAACTGAAGCTTTCTTT; cdr3_aa: CASQRSRGGTEAFF
d_call: TRBD1; clone_size: once; v_call: TRBV6-1; j_call: TRBJ2-5; cdr3_nt: TGTGCCAGCAGTGAACGGGTCAGGGGGCGAGGAGAGACCCAGTACTTC; cdr3_aa: CASSERVRGRGETQYF